The entry below describes one T cell receptor (beta chain). There are 14 residues in the CDR3. Germline-derived CDR1 and CDR2 are MNHNS and SASEGT. Trimming took off 1 base at V and 1 base at J, with 7 bases between the two ends. Repertoires were generated with immunoSEQ multiplex PCR, while TCRdb's copy carries only in-frame clones and drops some. This sample has approximately 83,000 clones, with 70% to 85% found just once. This sample was taken from a study of neoadjuvant anti-PD-1 for oral cavity cancer. J is TRBJ1-1 and V is TRBV6-1; D remains ambiguous. Sample: PBMCs, taken before nivolumab (anti-PD-1) treatment. The TCR originated in a person between 40 and 80 years old with oral cavity squamous cell carcinoma. CDR3 in amino acids: CASSEVVANTEAFF. The CDR3 coding sequence is TGTGCCAGCAGTGAAGTCGTAGCGAACACTGAAGCTTTCTTT.